This TCR beta chain originates from a study of T cells in Graves' hyperthyroidism and ophthalmopathy. Those patients with uncontrolled infection, other autoimmune disease, pregnancy or lactation were excluded. In making diagnoses, clinical symptoms, serum thyroxine and TRAb, thyroid ultrasound and orbital computed tomography were all used. Germline trimming cut 4 bases from V and 3 bases from J; bases unmatched to any gene: 12. In germline, CDR1 is KGHDR, CDR2 SFDVKD. This CDR3 has 19 amino acids. Amplified regions were TCR beta CDR3 sequences from RNA transcripts. Using the HTBI primer set, a first-round RT-PCR was run on the TCR CDR3. MiXCR, applied by TCRdb to the multiplex PCR reads, yields one record per CDR3 protein. The sample has around 340,000 distinct CDR3 sequences, 15% to 20% seen once. This clonotype was seen only a few times.

This clonotype was sampled from a woman aged 45-59 years with Graves' hyperthyroidism. Sequenced: blood. The chain carries TRBV24-1 and TRBJ2-2; 11 bases are shared with TRBD2. DNA for the CDR3: TGTGCCACCAGTGACCCGAGCCCCAAACTAGCGGGGGACACCGGGGAGCTGTTTTTT. Its translation: CATSDPSPKLAGDTGELFF.